These 17 T cell receptor beta chains were sequenced from one sample in a study of blood T cells in healthy people across ages. A J-beta primer mix and a sample-barcoded 5' primer were used in a second PCR of about 7 to 12 cycles. A single record per CDR3 protein comes from TCRdb applying MiXCR to the 5' RACE reads. Of around 1.1 million distinct CDR3 sequences in the sample, approximately 38% were seen once. Sequenced input: blood. Receptor source: a man aged 18 to 30 in good health.

The V gene is TRBV7-9, the J gene TRBJ2-7; 8 nucleotides line up with TRBD1. Trimming took 1 base from V and 4 from J; bases not matched to a gene: 6. The CDR3 has 15 amino acids. The germline V gene encodes CDR1 SEHNR and CDR2 FQNEAQ (reference sequence). The CDR3 is CASSLVGDRRYEQYF. The CDR3 bases are TGTGCCAGCAGCTTAGTAGGGGACAGGAGATACGAGCAGTACTTC.

The gene calls are TRBV20-1 and TRBJ1-2; no reliable D call. CDR3 length: 12 residues. Trimming cost V 1 base and J 4 bases, with 7 bases left between them. Germline V gene data show CDR1 as DFQATT and CDR2 as SNEGSKA (reference sequence). The CDR3 DNA sequence: TGCAGTGCTAGAGTCCCACCCTATGGCTACACCTTC. This translates into CSARVPPYGYTF.

The chain has TRBV20-1 and TRBJ2-1; D ambiguous. Per germline, CDR1 DFQATT and CDR2 SNEGSKA (reference sequence). The CDR3 is 12 residues long. V lost 3 bases, J lost 9 bases, and 12 bases lay in between. This CDR3 reads CSASPLPPEQFF. The CDR3 nucleotides are TGCAGTGCTAGCCCCCTACCCCCTGAGCAGTTCTTC.

The chain carries TRBV19 and TRBJ2-7, with a tentative D call TRBD2 (5 bases). V lost 5 bases, J lost 2 bases, and 16 bases lay in between. Germline CDR1 reads LNHDA; CDR2 reads SQIVND (reference sequence). The CDR3 has 15 residues. CDR3 in amino acids: CASSPTRRPTYEQYF. CDR3 bases: TGTGCCAGTAGTCCAACTAGGAGGCCAACCTACGAGCAGTACTTC.

This clonotype was counted only a few times. The chain is built from TRBV2 and TRBJ2-3, with TRBD1 matching 8 bases. The CDR3 extends over 17 amino acids. Germline assignment: CDR1 SNHLY and CDR2 FYNNEI. Trimming removed 4 bases from V and 3 bases from J; junction bases left unmatched: 12. The CDR3 here is CASSAFPFGQGTDTQYF. The CDR3 DNA sequence: TGTGCCAGCAGTGCGTTTCCCTTCGGACAGGGAACAGATACGCAGTATTTT. Full variable domain (rest looked up from reference TRBV2 and TRBJ2-3): EPEVTQTPSHQVTQMGQEVILRCVPISNHLYFYWYRQILGQKVEFLVSFYNNEISEKSEIFDDQFSVERPDGSNFTLKIRSTKLEDSAMYFCASSAFPFGQGTDTQYFGPGTRLTVL.

This chain links TRBV14 with TRBJ2-4; no definite D call. Trimming removed 3 bases at V and 9 bases at J, with 6 bases between. The CDR3 consists of 11 residues. The germline gives CDR1 SGHDN, CDR2 FVKESK. CDR3 sequence (DNA): TGTGCCAGCAGCCACCAGAGCATTCAGTACTTC. This translates into CASSHQSIQYF.

This clonotype was seen a handful of times. The chain links TRBV29-1 to TRBJ2-7, with D perhaps matching TRBD1 (6 bases). V dropped 6 bases and J dropped 4 bases, with 13 bases sitting between them. Per the germline V gene, CDR1 is SQVTM and CDR2 is ANQGSEA. CDR3 size: 12 residues. CDR3 nucleotides: TGCAGCGTGATGACAGGCGGATACGAGCAGTACTTC. This codes for CSVMTGGYEQYF.

A few counts support this clonotype. This chain links TRBV7-9 with TRBJ1-5, with unresolved D. Looked up from germline, CDR1 is SEHNR and CDR2 is FQNEAQ (reference sequence). The V end was cut by 5 bases, the J end by 0 bases, with 8 bases between. The CDR3 is 14 amino acids. CDR3 sequence: CASSRSDSNQPQHF. The DNA of the CDR3 is TGTGCCAGCAGCCGGTCGGATAGCAATCAGCCCCAGCATTTT.

This clonotype has ten or more counts. A much larger clone lies a single base off, so this may be a read error. CDR3 sequence (DNA): TGTGCCAGCAGCTACCACGAAAAACAGGGGGTTGGTTCACCCCCCCACTTT. Translation gives CASSYHEKQGVGSPPHF. J is TRBJ1-6 and V is TRBV7-9; 8 positions agree with TRBD1. The CDR3 has 17 residues. Germline V CDR1 and CDR2: SEHNR, FQNEAQ (reference sequence).

Note on this clonotype: One end of the junction varies from germline; a read error may be responsible. V is TRBV13 and J is TRBJ2-5; D is possibly TRBD1 or TRBD2 (6 bases each). The CDR3 has 13 amino acids. Germline CDR1 reads PRHDT; CDR2 reads FYEKMQ (reference sequence). The CDR3 protein is CASSVGGTNEQYF. In nucleotides, the CDR3 is TGTGCCAGCAGCGTAGGGGGGACCAATGAGCAGTACTTC.

The chain joins TRBV7-2 to TRBJ2-5; tentatively, D is TRBD1 or TRBD2 (5 bases each). Germline V gene lookup returns CDR1 SGHTA and CDR2 FQGNSA. V was trimmed by 0 bases and J by 1 base, leaving 9 bases between them. The CDR3 runs to 15 residues. Here the CDR3 reads CASSLAGAIQETQYF. The CDR3, as DNA: TGTGCCAGCAGCTTAGCCGGGGCCATCCAAGAGACCCAGTACTTC.

V and J are TRBV6-2 or TRBV6-3 and TRBJ2-3; perhaps TRBD2 as D (6 bases). V lost 7 bases to trimming and J lost 2 bases, with 16 bases between them. The germline CDR1 and CDR2 sequences are MNHEY and SVGEGT. The length of the CDR3 is 15 residues. CDR3 loop: CASNRAGTFTDTQYF. CDR3 in DNA: TGTGCCAGCAATCGGGCAGGGACTTTCACAGATACGCAGTATTTT.

V and J are TRBV28 and TRBJ2-1, with 8 positions matching TRBD2. This CDR3 is built from 16 residues. J lost 7 bases, V lost 6 bases, and 14 bases had no gene match. CDR1 and CDR2 (germline): MDHEN, SYDVKM. CDR3 protein: CASSEQFRGGLNEQFF. The CDR3 DNA is TGTGCCAGCAGCGAACAGTTTCGGGGGGGTTTGAATGAGCAGTTCTTC.

The gene calls are TRBV12-5 and TRBJ2-1; TRBD2 agrees at 8 bases. Germline CDR1 and CDR2: LGHNT and FRNRAP. V shed 4 bases and J 0 bases; nucleotides not matched to a gene: 5. This CDR3 has 16 amino acids. CDR3 sequence (DNA): TGTGCTAGTGGTTCAAAGCGGGGGAACTCCTACAATGAGCAGTTCTTC. It specifies CASGSKRGNSYNEQFF.

The J gene is TRBJ2-1, the V gene TRBV12-3 or TRBV12-4; 10 nucleotides line up with TRBD2. The CDR3 spans 16 residues. With V trimmed by 10 bases and J by 7 bases, 16 bases remained unmatched. DNA of the CDR3: TGTGCCACTTCAAGGGGCAGCGGGGGGGCTTTTAATGAGCAGTTCTTC. Residues: CATSRGSGGAFNEQFF.

The chain carries TRBV12-3 or TRBV12-4 and TRBJ2-6; 7 bases are shared with TRBD1. The CDR3 length is 16 residues. The J segment lost 1 base and the V segment lost 5 bases, leaving 5 bases of the junction unmatched. Here the CDR3 DNA reads TGTGCCAGCAGTCCGGACAGGCAATCTGGGGCCAACGTCCTGACTTTC. Protein: CASSPDRQSGANVLTF.

Only a few counts were recorded for this clonotype. At one boundary the junction diverges from the germline segment, which might be a read error. The rearrangement links TRBV6-5 to TRBJ2-2; 9 positions agree with TRBD1. The CDR3 covers 15 residues. Germline CDR1 is MNHEY and CDR2 is SVGAGI. The CDR3 DNA reads as TGTGCCACCACTCAACAGGGGGCGAAAACCGGGGAGCTGTTTTTT. Protein: CATTQQGAKTGELFF.